The sequence of this TCR beta chain was determined in a study of blood T cell repertoires in COVID-19. The method was immunoSEQ multiplex PCR; TCRdb's version includes in-frame clones alone and lacks a portion of them. The sample has some 220,000 clones; around four fifths are singletons. The CDR3 runs 16 residues. The receptor's source is a woman aged 60-75 years who had recovered from COVID-19. The sample taken for sequencing was peripheral blood. The chain uses TRBV21-1 and TRBJ2-7; TRBD2 is the table's D call and was not checked against the DNA. TRBV21-1 is shown as a pseudogene. The CDR3 reads CASSNSGGGGAYEQYF. The CDR3, as DNA: TGTGCCAGCAGCAACAGTGGTGGCGGGGGGGCCTACGAGCAGTACTTC.